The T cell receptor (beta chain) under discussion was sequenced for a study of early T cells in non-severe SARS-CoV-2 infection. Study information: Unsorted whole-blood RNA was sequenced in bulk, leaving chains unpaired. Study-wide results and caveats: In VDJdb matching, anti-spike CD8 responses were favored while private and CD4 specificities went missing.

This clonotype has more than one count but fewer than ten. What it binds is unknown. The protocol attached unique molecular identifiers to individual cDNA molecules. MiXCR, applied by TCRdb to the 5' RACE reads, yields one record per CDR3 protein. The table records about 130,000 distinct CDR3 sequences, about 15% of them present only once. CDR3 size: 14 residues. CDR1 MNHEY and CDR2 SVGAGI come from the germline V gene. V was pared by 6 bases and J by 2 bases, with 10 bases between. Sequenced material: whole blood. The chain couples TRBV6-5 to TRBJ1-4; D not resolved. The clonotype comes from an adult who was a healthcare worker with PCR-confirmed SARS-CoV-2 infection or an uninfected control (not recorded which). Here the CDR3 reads CASSPSRTNEKLFF. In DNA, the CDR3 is TGTGCCAGCAGCCCAAGCCGTACTAATGAAAAACTGTTTTTT.